The rows below give T cell receptor beta chains drawn from one sample of a study of T cell repertoires in cytomegalovirus infection. TCRdb processed the reads anew with MiXCR; each CDR3 protein has one entry. The sample records around 43,000 distinct CDR3 sequences, roughly 20% being singletons. Their specific antigens are unknown. Sequences were obtained from PBMCs, sequenced either directly or after in vitro stimulation (not recorded which). The receptors stem from a human donor in good health (CMV status not recorded). Some clones in this sample may be carry-over from other donors' samples. Each CDR3 is given with its conserved first and last residue. Fields, in order: D gene, clone size, J gene, CDR3 length, V gene, CDR3 DNA, CDR3 protein. A D gene is named only where the DNA matches it firmly. Rows may omit the clone size; those that give it use once, few, many or a size class.

TRBD1	many	TRBJ2-3	16	TRBV5-4	TGTGCCAGCAGCTCAGCCCGGGACAGGGCAACAGATACGCAGTATTTT	CASSSARDRATDTQYF
.	many	TRBJ2-1	14	TRBV6-1	TGTGCCAGTTCCCGGGTGGGAGAATACAATGAGCAGTTCTTC	CASSRVGEYNEQFF
.	few	TRBJ2-1	12	TRBV5-4	TGTGCCAGCAGGAGCGGTAACAATGAGCAGTTCTTC	CASRSGNNEQFF
.	.	TRBJ2-5	12	TRBV18	TGTGCCAGCTCACCACCGGGGGAGACCCAGTACTTC	CASSPPGETQYF
.	many	TRBJ2-5	15	TRBV11-2	TGTGCCAGCAGCAGGGGTGGGCGTTCCCAAGAGACCCAGTACTTC	CASSRGGRSQETQYF
TRBD1	many	TRBJ2-1	15	TRBV7-2	TGTGCCAGTAAGAGAGGGACAGGGGAAGGGAATGAGCAGTTCTTC	CASKRGTGEGNEQFF
TRBD2	.	TRBJ2-7	14	TRBV7-2	TGTGCCAGCAGCCCTAGCGGGGCCGCCTACGAGCAGTACTTC	CASSPSGAAYEQYF
TRBD1	.	TRBJ2-1	18	TRBV6-5	TGTGCCAGCAGTTATGACAGGGGGCACGCCAGCTCCTACAATGAGCAGTTCTTC	CASSYDRGHASSYNEQFF
.	few	TRBJ2-7	15	TRBV6-6	TGTGCCAGCAGTTACCTGTGGACTACCTCCTACGAGCAGTACTTC	CASSYLWTTSYEQYF
TRBD2	large	TRBJ2-1	16	TRBV7-9	TGTGCCAGCAGCTTACTGGGGGGGGAATTTTACAATGAGCAGTTCTTC	CASSLLGGEFYNEQFF
TRBD1	once	TRBJ2-5	16	TRBV20-1	TGCAGTGCTTCCAGGGATCGACAGGGTCTGCAAGAGACCCAGTACTTC	CSASRDRQGLQETQYF
TRBD1	many	TRBJ1-2	14	TRBV7-9	TGTGCCAGCAGCTCGATCAGGGGGCTGGATGGCTACACCTTC	CASSSIRGLDGYTF
.	many	TRBJ1-2	13	TRBV2	TGTGCCAGCAGTGAAACAGTTGACTATGGCTACACCTTC	CASSETVDYGYTF
.	.	TRBJ1-1	12	TRBV5-4	TGTGCCACCCGAAACGAGAACACTGAAGCTTTCTTT	CATRNENTEAFF
.	.	TRBJ2-5	16	TRBV28	TGTGCCAGCAGTTTGCGAGGGGCCCCGTACCAAGAGACCCAGTACTTC	CASSLRGAPYQETQYF
TRBD2	.	TRBJ2-1	15	TRBV2	TGTGCCAGCAGGGTAGCGGGAGTTAGCTACAATGAGCAGTTCTTC	CASRVAGVSYNEQFF
.	medium-sized	TRBJ1-6	16	TRBV5-5	TGTGCCAGCAGCCCCACCGGGGAACTATATAATTCACCCCTCCACTTT	CASSPTGELYNSPLHF
.	few	TRBJ1-3	17	TRBV5-4	TGTGCCAGCAGCTCAAGCCCGGGGGCCAGGGATGGGAACACCATATATTTT	CASSSSPGARDGNTIYF
.	many	TRBJ1-5	15	TRBV6-1	TGTGCCAGCAGTAACAGGGTTAGCGGCAATCAGCCCCAGCATTTT	CASSNRVSGNQPQHF
.	.	TRBJ2-3	16	TRBV12-3/TRBV12-4	TGTGCCAGCAGCCGCGGAGGGCAGGGCCCCACAGATACGCAGTATTTT	CASSRGGQGPTDTQYF
.	.	TRBJ2-2	14	TRBV11-2	TGTGCCAGCAGCTCTAAATCTGTTCCCGGGGAGCTGTTTTTT	CASSSKSVPGELFF
TRBD1	many	TRBJ1-5	16	TRBV12-3/TRBV12-4	TGTGCCAGCAGTACAGGAAACAGGGGGCTTGGTCAGCCCCAGCATTTT	CASSTGNRGLGQPQHF
TRBD1	.	TRBJ1-1	17	TRBV5-6	TGTGCCACCAGCTTGGCTGTGACAGGGGGCGCGAACACTGAAGCTTTCTTT	CATSLAVTGGANTEAFF
TRBD1	.	TRBJ2-2	16	TRBV25-1	TGTGCCAGCAGTGATCCCGGACAGGGGAACACCGGGGAGCTGTTTTTT	CASSDPGQGNTGELFF
TRBD2	many	TRBJ2-7	14	TRBV2	TGTGCCAGCAGTGAAAGGCTAGCGGGAGACGAGCAGTACTTC	CASSERLAGDEQYF
.	.	TRBJ1-5	12	TRBV27	TGTGCCAGCAGAAAGGGAGATCAGCCCCAGCATTTT	CASRKGDQPQHF
TRBD1	.	TRBJ1-1	16	TRBV19	TGTGCCGGTTCCCGGGCAGGGGGATCCTTGAACACTGAAGCTTTCTTT	CAGSRAGGSLNTEAFF
TRBD2	.	TRBJ2-5	14	TRBV12-3/TRBV12-4	TGTGCCAGCAACGAGACACCGGGAGGAGAGACCCAGTACTTC	CASNETPGGETQYF
TRBD2	few	TRBJ2-1	19	TRBV4-1	TGCGCCAGCAGCCAAGGGCGACTAGCGGGAGGGCTGATAGGCAATGAGCAGTTCTTC	CASSQGRLAGGLIGNEQFF
TRBD1	few	TRBJ2-2	19	TRBV4-3	TGCGCCAGCAGCCAAGTCTGGGGTCCAGGGGGCGGGAACACCGGGGAGCTGTTTTTT	CASSQVWGPGGGNTGELFF
.	few	TRBJ1-1	15	TRBV18	TGTGCCAGCTCACTTATGAAGACAGGCAACACTGAAGCTTTCTTT	CASSLMKTGNTEAFF
.	few	TRBJ2-5	13	TRBV30	TGTGCCTGGAGTGTAGAGATTGACGGGCCCCAGTACTTC	CAWSVEIDGPQYF
TRBD2	few	TRBJ2-3	18	TRBV6-2/TRBV6-3	TGTGCCAGCAGTACCAGGGGACTAGCGGGCGAAGTGGCAGATACGCAGTATTTT	CASSTRGLAGEVADTQYF
TRBD2	many	TRBJ2-1	15	TRBV24-1	TGTGCCACCAGGTCCGGGACTAGCGGTAGCGATGAGCAGTTCTTC	CATRSGTSGSDEQFF
.	.	TRBJ1-1	15	TRBV7-9	TGTGCCAGCAGCCCCGGAAGCCTTGGGAACACTGAAGCTTTCTTT	CASSPGSLGNTEAFF
.	.	TRBJ2-7	17	TRBV4-1	TGCGCCAGCAGCCATAGCGCTTTGGGGGGAGCCTCCTACGAGCAGTACTTC	CASSHSALGGASYEQYF
.	.	TRBJ1-2	13	TRBV3-1	TGTGCCAGCAGCCACGAAGGAGTTAATGGCTACACCTTC	CASSHEGVNGYTF
.	few	TRBJ2-4	17	TRBV2	TGTGCCAGCAGTTCACCCGATGTACAGCGAGCCAAAAACATTCAGTACTTC	CASSSPDVQRAKNIQYF
.	many	TRBJ2-7	14	TRBV6-1	TGTGCCAGCTCCCCCAGTGGGGGTTGGGGGGAGCAGTACTTC	CASSPSGGWGEQYF
.	.	TRBJ1-2	16	TRBV28	TGTGCCAGCAGTCCCCGTCCTGGAGGGGGGTTTGATGGCTACACCTTC	CASSPRPGGGFDGYTF
.	medium-sized	TRBJ2-1	14	TRBV19	TGTGCCAGTAGTTGGGGGAGAGGTTACAATGAGCAGTTCTTC	CASSWGRGYNEQFF
.	.	TRBJ1-3	15	TRBV10-3	TGTGCCATCAGTGAGGTTTCGACAGCTGGAAACACCATATATTTT	CAISEVSTAGNTIYF
.	many	TRBJ1-2	13	TRBV15	TGTGCCGCCGCGGCGGGCCTTTGGGGAGGCTACACCTTC	CAAAAGLWGGYTF
.	.	TRBJ1-2	16	TRBV19	TGTGCCAGTCTACCGGGACACGGCGGCGAGCGTTATGGCTACACCTTC	CASLPGHGGERYGYTF